The 5 T cell receptor beta chains below were found in one sample sequenced in a study of blood T cells in healthy people across ages. Next came a second PCR, run for about 7 to 12 cycles, which used a sample-barcoded 5' primer along with a J-beta primer mix. TCRdb re-analysed the 5' RACE reads in MiXCR, keeping a single row per CDR3 protein. This table has fewer than 800,000 distinct CDR3 sequences, about 32% appearing once. The sequencing sample was made of blood. The source of these receptors is an elderly woman in good health.

The J gene is TRBJ1-2, the V gene TRBV30; D may be TRBD1 (6 bases). The CDR3 extends over 13 amino acids. V lost 4 bases and J 4 bases, leaving 13 bases between the germline ends. Per the germline V gene, CDR1 is GTSNPN and CDR2 is SVGIG (reference sequence). CDR3 in amino acids: CAWTPGHGYGYTF. The CDR3 coding sequence is TGTGCCTGGACCCCGGGACACGGCTATGGCTACACCTTC. Full variable domain (missing parts from reference TRBV30 and TRBJ1-2): SQTIHQWPATLVQPVGSPLSLECTVEGTSNPNLYWYRQAAGRGLQLLFYSVGIGQISSEVPQNLSASRPQDRQFILSSKKLLLSDSGFYLCAWTPGHGYGYTFGSGTRLTVV.

A remark on this clonotype: This may come from a read error, since a much larger clone is one base off. V usage is TRBV27 and J usage is TRBJ2-3; no definite D call. Germline CDR1 is MNHEY and CDR2 is SMNVEV (reference sequence). V lost 5 bases, J lost 6 bases, and 9 bases lay in between. This CDR3 region has 12 residues. The CDR3 spells CASSPCNDTQYF. In nucleotides, the CDR3 is TGTGCCAGCAGTCCGTGTAATGATACGCAGTATTTT.

The chain combines TRBV7-6 with TRBJ2-5; 10 bases map to TRBD1. This CDR3 comprises 15 residues. The V gene's germline CDR1 is SGHVS and CDR2 FNYEAQ. V shed 4 bases, J shed 4 bases, and the junction held 6 bases outside the gene matches. CDR3 region: CASSWRQGAGETQYF. Written as DNA, the CDR3 is TGTGCCAGCAGCTGGAGACAGGGGGCTGGAGAGACCCAGTACTTC.

The V and J genes are TRBV28 and TRBJ1-5; D remains ambiguous. The CDR3 contains 15 residues. Between the trimmed V and J ends, which lost 3 bases and 5 bases, there was a span of 14 bases. In germline, CDR1 is MDHEN, CDR2 SYDVKM. DNA for the CDR3: TGTGCCAGCAGTTTCCCGCCCCACAGTGATCAGCCCCAGCATTTT. This gives the protein CASSFPPHSDQPQHF.

The rearrangement links TRBV7-9 to TRBJ1-1; D remains ambiguous. This CDR3 is 17 amino acids long. CDR1 and CDR2 from the germline V gene are SEHNR and FQNEAQ (reference sequence). V gave up 5 bases and J gave up 0 bases, with 19 bases separating them. In nucleotides, the CDR3 is TGTGCCAGCAGCCCCGTAGATCCCAAGGCGGTGAACACTGAAGCTTTCTTT. This translates into CASSPVDPKAVNTEAFF. The entire variable domain, with the rest obtained from reference TRBV7-9 and TRBJ1-1, is as follows: DTGVSQNPRHKITKRGQNVTFRCDPISEHNRLYWYRQTLGQGPEFLTYFQNEAQLEKSRLLSDRFSAERPKGSFSTLEIQRTEQGDSAMYLCASSPVDPKAVNTEAFFGQGTRLTVV.